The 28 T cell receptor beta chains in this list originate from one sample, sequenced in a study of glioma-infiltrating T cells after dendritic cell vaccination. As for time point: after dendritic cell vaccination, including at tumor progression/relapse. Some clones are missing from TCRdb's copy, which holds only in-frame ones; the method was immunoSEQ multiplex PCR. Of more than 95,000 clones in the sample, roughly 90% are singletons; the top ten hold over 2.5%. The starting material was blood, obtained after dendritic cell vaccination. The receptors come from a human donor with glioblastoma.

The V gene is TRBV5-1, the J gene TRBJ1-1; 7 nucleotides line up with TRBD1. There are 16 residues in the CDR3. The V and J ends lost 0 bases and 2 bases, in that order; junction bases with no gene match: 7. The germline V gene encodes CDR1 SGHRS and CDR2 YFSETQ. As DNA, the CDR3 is TGCGCCAGCAGCTTGGACAGGGGAACTGGTAACACTGAAGCTTTCTTT. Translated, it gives CASSLDRGTGNTEAFF.

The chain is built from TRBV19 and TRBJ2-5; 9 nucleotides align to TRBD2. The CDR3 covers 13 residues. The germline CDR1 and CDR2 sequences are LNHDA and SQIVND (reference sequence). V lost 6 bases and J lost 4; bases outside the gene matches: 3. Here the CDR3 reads CASRREGLETQYF. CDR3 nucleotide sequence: TGTGCCAGTAGGCGGGAGGGGCTAGAGACCCAGTACTTC.

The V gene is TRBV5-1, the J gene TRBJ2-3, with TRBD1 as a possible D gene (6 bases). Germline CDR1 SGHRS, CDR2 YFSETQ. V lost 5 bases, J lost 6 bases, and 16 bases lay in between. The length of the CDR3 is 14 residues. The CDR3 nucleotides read TGCGCCAGCAGGGCCGTGGGGACAACGGATACGCAGTATTTT. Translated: CASRAVGTTDTQYF.

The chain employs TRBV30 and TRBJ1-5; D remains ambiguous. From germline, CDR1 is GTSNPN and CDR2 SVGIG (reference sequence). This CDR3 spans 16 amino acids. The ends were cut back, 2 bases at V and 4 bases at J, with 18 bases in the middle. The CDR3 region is CAWSRKDGRQNQPQHF. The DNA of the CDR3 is TGTGCCTGGAGTAGAAAGGACGGGAGGCAGAATCAGCCCCAGCATTTT.

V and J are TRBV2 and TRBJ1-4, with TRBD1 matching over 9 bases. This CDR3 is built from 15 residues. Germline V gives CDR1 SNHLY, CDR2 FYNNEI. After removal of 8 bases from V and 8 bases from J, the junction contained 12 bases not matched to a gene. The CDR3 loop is CASSKVGQGEEKLFF. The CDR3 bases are TGTGCCAGCTCCAAGGTGGGACAGGGAGAAGAAAAACTGTTTTTT.

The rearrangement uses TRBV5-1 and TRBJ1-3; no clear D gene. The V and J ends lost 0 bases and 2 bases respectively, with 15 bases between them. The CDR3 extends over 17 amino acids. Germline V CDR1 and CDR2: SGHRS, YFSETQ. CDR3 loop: CASSLEVAGSTGNTIYF. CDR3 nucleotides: TGCGCCAGCAGCTTGGAGGTCGCGGGTTCAACTGGAAACACCATATATTTT.

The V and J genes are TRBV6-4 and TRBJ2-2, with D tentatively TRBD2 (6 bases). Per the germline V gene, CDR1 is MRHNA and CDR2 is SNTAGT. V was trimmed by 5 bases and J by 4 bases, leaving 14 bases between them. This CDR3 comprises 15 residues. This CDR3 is CASSPGPGSTGELFF. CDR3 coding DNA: TGTGCCAGCAGTCCGGGACCCGGGAGCACCGGGGAGCTGTTTTTT.

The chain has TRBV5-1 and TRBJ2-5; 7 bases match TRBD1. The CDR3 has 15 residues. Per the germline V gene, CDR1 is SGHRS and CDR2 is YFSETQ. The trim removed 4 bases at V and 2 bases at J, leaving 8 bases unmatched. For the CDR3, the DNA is TGCGCCAGCAGCGTATCCGGGACAGATCAAGAGACCCAGTACTTC. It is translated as CASSVSGTDQETQYF.

CDR3 DNA sequence: TGTGCCAGCTCACCACAGAAGGGGCAGGGGGCCTATGGCTACACCTTC. It translates to CASSPQKGQGAYGYTF. The V and J genes are TRBV18 and TRBJ1-2; 8 bases are a match to TRBD1. The germline V gene has CDR1 KGHSH and CDR2 LQKENI. V was clipped by 1 base and J by 4 bases; unmatched bases: 8. CDR3 length: 16 residues.

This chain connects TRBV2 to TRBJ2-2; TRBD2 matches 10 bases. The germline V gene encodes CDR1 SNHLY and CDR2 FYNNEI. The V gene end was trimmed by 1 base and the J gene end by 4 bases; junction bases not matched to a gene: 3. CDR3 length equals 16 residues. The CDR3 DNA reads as TGTGCCAGCAGTGAAGGAACTAGCGGGGCCACCGGGGAGCTGTTTTTT. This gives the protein CASSEGTSGATGELFF.

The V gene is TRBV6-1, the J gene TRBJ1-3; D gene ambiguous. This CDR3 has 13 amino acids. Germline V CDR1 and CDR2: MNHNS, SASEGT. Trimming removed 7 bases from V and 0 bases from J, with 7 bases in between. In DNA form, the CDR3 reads TGTGCCAGCAATCCAAACTCTGGAAACACCATATATTTT. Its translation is CASNPNSGNTIYF.

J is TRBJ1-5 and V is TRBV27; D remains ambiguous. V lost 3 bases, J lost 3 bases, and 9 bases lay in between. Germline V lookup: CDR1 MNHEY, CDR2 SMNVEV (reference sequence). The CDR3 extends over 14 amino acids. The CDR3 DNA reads TGTGCCAGCAGTTTTTCAGGATTCAATCAGCCCCAGCATTTT. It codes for CASSFSGFNQPQHF.

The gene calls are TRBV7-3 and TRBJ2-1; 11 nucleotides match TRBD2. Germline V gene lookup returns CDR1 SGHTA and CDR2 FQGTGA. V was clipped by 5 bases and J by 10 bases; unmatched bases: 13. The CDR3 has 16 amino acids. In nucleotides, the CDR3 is TGTGCCAGCAGCAACCTAGCGGGAGGACCCCCGGGAGAGCAGTTCTTC. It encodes CASSNLAGGPPGEQFF.

The CDR3 DNA reads as TGTGCCAGCAGCTCACAGGGTACGGAGACCCAGTACTTC. The encoded protein is CASSSQGTETQYF. The chain has TRBV7-3 and TRBJ2-5; perhaps TRBD1 as D (6 bases). Between the trimmed V and J ends, which lost 4 bases and 5 bases, there was a span of 11 bases. The CDR3 loop spans 13 amino acids. In germline, CDR1 is SGHTA, CDR2 FQGTGA.

The CDR3, as DNA: TGTGCCAGCTCACCAGAGGGAACCTATGGCTACACCTTC. This gives the protein CASSPEGTYGYTF. The V and J genes are TRBV18 and TRBJ1-2, with unresolved D. The V and J ends lost 2 bases and 4 bases respectively, with 8 bases between them. The germline CDR1 and CDR2 sequences are KGHSH and LQKENI. This CDR3 comprises 13 residues.

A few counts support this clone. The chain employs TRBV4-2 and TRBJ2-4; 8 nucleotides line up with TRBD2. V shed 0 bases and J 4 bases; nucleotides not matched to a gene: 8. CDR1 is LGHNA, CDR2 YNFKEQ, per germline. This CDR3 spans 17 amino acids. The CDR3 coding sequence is TGTGCCAGCAGCCAAGATCAATCTAGCGGGTATAAAAACATTCAGTACTTC. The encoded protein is CASSQDQSSGYKNIQYF.

CDR3 nucleotides: TGTGCCAGCAGTTATCCGAGTCAGGGAGGGAACACTGAAGCTTTCTTT. This gives the protein CASSYPSQGGNTEAFF. This chain joins TRBV6-6 and TRBJ1-1, with D perhaps TRBD1 (5 bases). V dropped 3 bases and J dropped 1 base, with 15 bases sitting between them. The CDR3 is 16 amino acids. Germline V gene lookup returns CDR1 MNHNY and CDR2 SVGAGI (reference sequence).

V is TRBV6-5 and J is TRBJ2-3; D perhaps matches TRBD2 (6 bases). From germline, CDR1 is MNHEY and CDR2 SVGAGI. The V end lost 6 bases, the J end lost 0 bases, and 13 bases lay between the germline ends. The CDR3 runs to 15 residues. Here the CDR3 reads CASSPFSGSTDTQYF. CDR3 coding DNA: TGTGCCAGCAGCCCATTCAGCGGGAGCACAGATACGCAGTATTTT.

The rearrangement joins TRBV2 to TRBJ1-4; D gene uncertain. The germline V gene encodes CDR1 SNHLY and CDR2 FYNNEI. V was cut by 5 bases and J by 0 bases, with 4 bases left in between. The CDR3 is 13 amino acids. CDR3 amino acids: CASSLTTNEKLFF. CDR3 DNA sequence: TGTGCCAGCAGTCTAACAACTAATGAAAAACTGTTTTTT.

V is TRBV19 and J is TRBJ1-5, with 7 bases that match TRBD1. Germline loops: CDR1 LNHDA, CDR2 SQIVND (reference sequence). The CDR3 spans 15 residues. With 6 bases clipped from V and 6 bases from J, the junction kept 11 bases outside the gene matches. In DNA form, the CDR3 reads TGTGCCAGTAGACCTCCGGGACAGAGGACTCAGCCCCAGCATTTT. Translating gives CASRPPGQRTQPQHF.

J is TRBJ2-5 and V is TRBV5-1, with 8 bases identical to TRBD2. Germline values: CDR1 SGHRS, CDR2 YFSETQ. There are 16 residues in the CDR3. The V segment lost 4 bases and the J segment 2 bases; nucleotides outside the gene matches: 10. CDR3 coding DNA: TGCGCCAGCAGCGTAACAGCGGGGGTCCGACAAGAGACCCAGTACTTC. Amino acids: CASSVTAGVRQETQYF.

The chain's CDR3 is CASSRDIRTDTQYF. CDR3 DNA: TGTGCCAGCTCTAGGGACATCCGCACAGATACGCAGTATTTT. The genes are TRBV2 and TRBJ2-3; a weak D match, TRBD1 (6 bases). V was trimmed by 8 bases and J by 1 base, leaving 13 bases between them. Germline V gives CDR1 SNHLY, CDR2 FYNNEI. The CDR3 is 14 amino acids.

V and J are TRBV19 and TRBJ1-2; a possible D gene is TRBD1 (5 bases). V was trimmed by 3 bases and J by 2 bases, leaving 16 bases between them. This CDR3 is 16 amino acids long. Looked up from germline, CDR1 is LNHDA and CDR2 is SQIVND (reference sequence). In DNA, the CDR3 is TGTGCCAGTAGTATTAGGGGATCTGCTCTGAACTATGGCTACACCTTC. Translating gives CASSIRGSALNYGYTF.

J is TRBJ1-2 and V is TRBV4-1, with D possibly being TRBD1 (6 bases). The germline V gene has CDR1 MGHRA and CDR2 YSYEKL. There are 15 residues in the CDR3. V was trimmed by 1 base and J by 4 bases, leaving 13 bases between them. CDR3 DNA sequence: TGCGCCAGCAGCCAAGCCTCAGGGGTCGGCTATGGCTACACCTTC. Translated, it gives CASSQASGVGYGYTF.

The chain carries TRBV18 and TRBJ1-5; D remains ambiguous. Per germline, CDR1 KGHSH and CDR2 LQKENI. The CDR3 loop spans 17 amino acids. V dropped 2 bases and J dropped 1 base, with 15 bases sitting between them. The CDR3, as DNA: TGTGCCAGCTCACCATCCGGGATCGATGAGAGCAATCAGCCCCAGCATTTT. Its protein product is CASSPSGIDESNQPQHF. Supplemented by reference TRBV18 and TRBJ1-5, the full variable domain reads NAGVMQNPRHLVRRRGQEARLRCSPMKGHSHVYWYRQLPEEGLKFMVYLQKENIIDESGMPKERFSAEFPKEGPSILRIQQVVRGDSAAYFCASSPSGIDESNQPQHFGDGTRLSIL.

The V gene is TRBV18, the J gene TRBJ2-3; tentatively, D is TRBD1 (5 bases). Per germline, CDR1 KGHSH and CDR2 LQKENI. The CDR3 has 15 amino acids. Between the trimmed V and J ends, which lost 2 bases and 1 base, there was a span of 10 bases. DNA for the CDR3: TGTGCCAGCTCACCAGGCCTAGGGGGCACAGATACGCAGTATTTT. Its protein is CASSPGLGGTDTQYF.

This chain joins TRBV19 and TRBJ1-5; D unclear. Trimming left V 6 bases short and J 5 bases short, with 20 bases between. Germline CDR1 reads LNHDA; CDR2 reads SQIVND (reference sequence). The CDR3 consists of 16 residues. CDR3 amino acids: CASRPHDRGYYQPQHF. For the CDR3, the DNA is TGTGCCAGTAGACCCCATGATAGAGGGTATTATCAGCCCCAGCATTTT.

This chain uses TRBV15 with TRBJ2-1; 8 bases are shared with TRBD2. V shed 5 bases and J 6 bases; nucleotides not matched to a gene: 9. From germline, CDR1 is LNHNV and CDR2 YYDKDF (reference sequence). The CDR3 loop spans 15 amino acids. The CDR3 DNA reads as TGTGCCACCAGCTCCCGGGGAGCGGGGGTCAATGAGCAGTTCTTC. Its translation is CATSSRGAGVNEQFF.